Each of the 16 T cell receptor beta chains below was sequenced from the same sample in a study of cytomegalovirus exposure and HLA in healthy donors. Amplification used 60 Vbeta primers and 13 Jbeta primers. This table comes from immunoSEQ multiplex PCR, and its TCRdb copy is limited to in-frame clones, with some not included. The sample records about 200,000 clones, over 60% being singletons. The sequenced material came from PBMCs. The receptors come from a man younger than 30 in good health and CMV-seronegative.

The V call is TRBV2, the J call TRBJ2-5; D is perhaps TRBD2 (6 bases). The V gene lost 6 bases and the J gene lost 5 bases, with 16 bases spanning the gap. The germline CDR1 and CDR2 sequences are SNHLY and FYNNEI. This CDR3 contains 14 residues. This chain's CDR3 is CASSGELALETQYF. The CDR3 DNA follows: TGTGCCAGCAGCGGGGAACTAGCTTTGGAGACCCAGTACTTC.

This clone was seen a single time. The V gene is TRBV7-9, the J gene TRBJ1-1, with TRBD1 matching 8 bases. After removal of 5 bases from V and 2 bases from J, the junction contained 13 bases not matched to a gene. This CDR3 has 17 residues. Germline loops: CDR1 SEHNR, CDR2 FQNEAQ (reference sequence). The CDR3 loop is CASSLLAGTGSNTEAFF. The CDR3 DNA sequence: TGTGCCAGCAGCCTACTAGCCGGGACAGGATCTAACACTGAAGCTTTCTTT.

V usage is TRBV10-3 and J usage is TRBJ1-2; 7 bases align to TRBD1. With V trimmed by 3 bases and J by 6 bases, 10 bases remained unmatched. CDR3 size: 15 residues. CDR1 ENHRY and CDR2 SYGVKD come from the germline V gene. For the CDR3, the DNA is TGTGCCATCAGTGAACACAGGGGTGGAAATAATGGCTACACCTTC. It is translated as CAISEHRGGNNGYTF.

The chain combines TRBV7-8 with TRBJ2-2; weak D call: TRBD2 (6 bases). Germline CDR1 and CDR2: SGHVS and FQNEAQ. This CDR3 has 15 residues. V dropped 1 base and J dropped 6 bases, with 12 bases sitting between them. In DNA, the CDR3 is TGTGCCAGCAGCTTAGGGGTCGGCGGGGCCGGGGAGCTGTTTTTT. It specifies CASSLGVGGAGELFF. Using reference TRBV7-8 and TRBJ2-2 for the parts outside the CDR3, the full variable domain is GAGVSQSPRYKVAKRGQDVALRCDPISGHVSLFWYQQALGQGPEFLTYFQNEAQLDKSGLPSDRFFAERPEGSVSTLKIQRTQQEDSAVYLCASSLGVGGAGELFFGEGSRLTVL.

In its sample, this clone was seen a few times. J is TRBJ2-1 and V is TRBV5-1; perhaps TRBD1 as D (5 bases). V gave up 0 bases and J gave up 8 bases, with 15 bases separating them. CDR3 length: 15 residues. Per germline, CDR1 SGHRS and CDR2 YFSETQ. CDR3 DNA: TGCGCCAGCAGCTTGGATGCTAAAGGGGTACATGAGCAGTTCTTC. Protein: CASSLDAKGVHEQFF.

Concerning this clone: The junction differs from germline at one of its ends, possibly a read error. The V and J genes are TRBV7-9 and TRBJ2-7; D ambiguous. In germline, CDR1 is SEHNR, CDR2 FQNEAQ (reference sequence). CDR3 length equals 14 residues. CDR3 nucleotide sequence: TGTTCCAGCAGCGACCGACAAGGCTCCTACGAGCAGTACTTC. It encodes CSSSDRQGSYEQYF.

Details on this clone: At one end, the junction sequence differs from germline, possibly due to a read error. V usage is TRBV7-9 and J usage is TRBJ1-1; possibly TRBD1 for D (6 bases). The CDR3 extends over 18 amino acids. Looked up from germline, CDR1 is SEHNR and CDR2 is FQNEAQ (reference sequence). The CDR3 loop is CSSSYPRVGVGGGTEAFF. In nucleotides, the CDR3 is TGTTCCAGCAGCTACCCAAGGGTTGGGGTAGGGGGTGGCACTGAAGCTTTCTTT. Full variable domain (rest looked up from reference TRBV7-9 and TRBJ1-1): DTGVSQNPRHKITKRGQNVTFRCDPISEHNRLYWYRQTLGQGPEFLTYFQNEAQLEKSRLLSDRFSAERPKGSFSTLEIQRTEQGDSAMYLCSSSYPRVGVGGGTEAFFGQGTRLTVV.

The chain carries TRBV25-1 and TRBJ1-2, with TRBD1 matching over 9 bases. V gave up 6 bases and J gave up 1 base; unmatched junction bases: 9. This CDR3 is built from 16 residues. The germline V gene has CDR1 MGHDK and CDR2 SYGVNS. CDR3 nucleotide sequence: TGTGCCAGCAGGGACGGGACAGGGACCCTTAACTATGGCTACACCTTC. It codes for CASRDGTGTLNYGYTF.

CDR3 DNA sequence: TGTGCCAGCAGCGTAATCCCGAGCTCCTACGAGCAGTACTTC. Residues: CASSVIPSSYEQYF. V gene TRBV9 combines with J gene TRBJ2-7; D is undetermined. The CDR3 covers 14 residues. V dropped 1 base and J dropped 0 bases, with 8 bases sitting between them. Germline assignment: CDR1 SGDLS and CDR2 YYNGEE.

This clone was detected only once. The CDR3: CASSPQGLNTEAFF. DNA for the CDR3: TGTGCCAGCAGTCCCCAGGGCTTGAACACTGAAGCTTTCTTT. The V and J genes are TRBV6-5 and TRBJ1-1; D may be TRBD1 (5 bases). There are 14 residues in the CDR3. Germline CDR1 is MNHEY and CDR2 is SVGAGI. V was cut by 5 bases and J by 0 bases, with 10 bases left in between.

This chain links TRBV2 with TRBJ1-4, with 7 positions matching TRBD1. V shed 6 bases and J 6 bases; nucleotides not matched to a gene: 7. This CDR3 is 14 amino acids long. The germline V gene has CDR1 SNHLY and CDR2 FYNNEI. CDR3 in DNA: TGTGCCAGCAGGTACAGGGGAATGGATGAAAAACTGTTTTTT. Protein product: CASRYRGMDEKLFF.

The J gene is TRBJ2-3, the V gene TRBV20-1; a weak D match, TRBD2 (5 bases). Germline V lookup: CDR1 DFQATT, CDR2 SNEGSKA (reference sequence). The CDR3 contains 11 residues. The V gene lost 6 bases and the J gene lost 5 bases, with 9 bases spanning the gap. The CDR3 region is CSAPRGDTQYF. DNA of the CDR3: TGCAGTGCCCCACGGGGAGATACGCAGTATTTT.

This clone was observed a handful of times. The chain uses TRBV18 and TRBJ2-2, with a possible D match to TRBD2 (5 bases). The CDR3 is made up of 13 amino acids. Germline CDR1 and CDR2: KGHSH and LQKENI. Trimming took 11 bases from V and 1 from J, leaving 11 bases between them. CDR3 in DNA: TGTGCCGGAAAACTAGAGAACACCGGGGAGCTGTTTTTT. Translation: CAGKLENTGELFF.

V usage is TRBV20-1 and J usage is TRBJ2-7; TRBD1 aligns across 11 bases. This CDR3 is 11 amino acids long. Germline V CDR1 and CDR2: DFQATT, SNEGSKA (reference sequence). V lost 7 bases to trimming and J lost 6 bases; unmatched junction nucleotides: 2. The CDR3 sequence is CSGGTGGEQYF. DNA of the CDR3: TGCAGTGGGGGGACAGGGGGCGAGCAGTACTTC.

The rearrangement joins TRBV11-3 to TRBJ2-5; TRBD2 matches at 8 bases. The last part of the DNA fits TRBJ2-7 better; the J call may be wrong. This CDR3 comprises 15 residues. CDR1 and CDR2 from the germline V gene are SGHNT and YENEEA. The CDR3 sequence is CASSVASGSGYEQYF. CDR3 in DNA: TGTGCCAGCAGCGTAGCCAGCGGGAGTGGCTACGAGCAGTACTTC.

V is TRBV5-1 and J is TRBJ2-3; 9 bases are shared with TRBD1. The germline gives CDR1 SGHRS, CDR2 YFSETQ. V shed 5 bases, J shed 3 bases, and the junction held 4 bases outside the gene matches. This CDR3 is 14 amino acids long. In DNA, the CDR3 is TGCGCCAGCAGGGGGACAGGGAAGACAGATACGCAGTATTTT. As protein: CASRGTGKTDTQYF.